One and the same sample provided the 12 T cell receptor beta chains below, sequenced in a study of T cells in localized non-small cell lung cancer. Libraries were prepared by immunoSEQ multiplex PCR; TCRdb keeps only in-frame clonotypes and omits some of them. The sample lists approximately 46,000 clones; around 81% were seen once. This specimen consisted of peripheral blood mononuclear cells, obtained before any cancer treatment. The receptors here all came from a man aged 40 to 70 with stage III lung adenocarcinoma.

V gene TRBV9 combines with J gene TRBJ2-1, with 9 bases that match TRBD2. The germline CDR1 and CDR2 sequences are SGDLS and YYNGEE. The ends lost 5 bases at V and 6 bases at J; junction bases unmatched: 6. The CDR3 length is 14 residues. This CDR3 is CASSSSGGRNEQFF. The CDR3, as DNA: TGTGCCAGCAGTTCCAGCGGGGGGCGCAATGAGCAGTTCTTC.

The CDR3 loop reads CASSLVASYNEQFF. CDR3 nucleotide sequence: TGCGCCAGCAGCTTGGTTGCTTCCTACAATGAGCAGTTCTTC. The chain has TRBV5-1 and TRBJ2-1, with unresolved D. The ends were cut back, 0 bases at V and 1 base at J, with 5 bases in the middle. Looked up from germline, CDR1 is SGHRS and CDR2 is YFSETQ. The CDR3 has 14 amino acids. Supplemented by reference TRBV5-1 and TRBJ2-1, the full variable domain reads KAGVTQTPRYLIKTRGQQVTLSCSPISGHRSVSWYQQTPGQGLQFLFEYFSETQRNKGNFPGRFSGRQFSNSRSEMNVSTLELGDSALYLCASSLVASYNEQFFGPGTRLTVL.

J is TRBJ2-3 and V is TRBV5-6, with TRBD1 matching over 8 bases. Trimming took 3 bases from V and 2 from J; bases not matched to a gene: 14. Germline V gene data show CDR1 as SGHDT and CDR2 as YYEEEE. The CDR3 runs 18 residues. Here the CDR3 reads CASSSPDRAVSPTDTQYF. In nucleotides, the CDR3 is TGTGCCAGCAGCTCCCCGGACAGGGCGGTAAGTCCCACAGATACGCAGTATTTT.

The V and J genes are TRBV5-1 and TRBJ2-1; D ambiguous. Trimming removed 0 bases at V and 5 bases at J, with 15 bases between. Per the germline V gene, CDR1 is SGHRS and CDR2 is YFSETQ. This CDR3 comprises 16 residues. The CDR3 sequence is CASSLVGPLLNNEQFF. CDR3 DNA sequence: TGCGCCAGCAGCTTGGTCGGGCCGCTACTGAACAATGAGCAGTTCTTC.

This chain's CDR3 is CASGRGLAHYEQYF. In DNA, the CDR3 is TGTGCCAGCGGCCGGGGACTGGCCCACTACGAGCAGTACTTC. This sequence joins TRBV27 and TRBJ2-7; D is possibly TRBD2 (6 bases). Deletions cut 8 bases from V and 3 bases from J, with 17 bases between. Looked up from germline, CDR1 is MNHEY and CDR2 is SMNVEV (reference sequence). The CDR3 totals 14 residues.

The chain recombines TRBV11-1 with TRBJ2-5; 12 nucleotides agree with TRBD2. V lost 2 bases and J lost 1; bases outside the gene matches: 8. Looked up from germline, CDR1 is SGHAT and CDR2 is FQDESV (reference sequence). The CDR3 length is 18 residues. CDR3 bases: TGTGCCAGCAGCTTAAAGGCTAGCGGGGGGGCCATCCAAGAGACCCAGTACTTC. The encoded protein is CASSLKASGGAIQETQYF.

The chain joins TRBV28 to TRBJ2-7, with D perhaps TRBD2 (6 bases). The CDR3 totals 15 residues. CDR1 MDHEN and CDR2 SYDVKM come from the germline V gene. V lost 3 bases to trimming and J lost 0 bases, with 12 bases between them. The CDR3 region has the DNA TGTGCCAGCAGTTTGGAGGGTTCGAGCTCCTACGAGCAGTACTTC. Residues: CASSLEGSSSYEQYF.

The V call is TRBV5-1, the J call TRBJ2-7; TRBD2 matches 11 bases. Germline CDR1 reads SGHRS; CDR2 reads YFSETQ. CDR3 length: 14 residues. J was trimmed by 2 bases and V by 4 bases; bases with no gene match: 2. The CDR3 loop is CASSGSGGAYEQYF. CDR3 in DNA: TGCGCCAGCAGCGGTAGCGGGGGGGCCTACGAGCAGTACTTC.

The chain joins TRBV5-4 to TRBJ2-1, with TRBD2 identical over 16 bases. There are 18 residues in the CDR3. Germline CDR1 and CDR2: SGHNT and YYREEE (reference sequence). With 4 bases clipped from V and 0 bases from J, the junction kept 4 bases outside the gene matches. The CDR3 sequence is CASSEGLAGGFSYNEQFF. In DNA form, the CDR3 reads TGTGCCAGCAGCGAGGGACTAGCGGGGGGGTTCTCCTACAATGAGCAGTTCTTC.

The V and J genes are TRBV2 and TRBJ1-6; D may be TRBD1 (6 bases). Germline-derived CDR1 and CDR2 are SNHLY and FYNNEI. Trimming removed 0 bases from V and 10 bases from J, with 13 bases in between. The CDR3 is made up of 15 amino acids. As DNA, the CDR3 is TGTGCCAGCAGTGAAGCGCACAGGGAAGGATCACCCCTCCACTTT. Its translation: CASSEAHREGSPLHF.

The chain carries TRBV29-1 and TRBJ2-1, with TRBD2 matching over 10 bases. Germline V gene data show CDR1 as SQVTM and CDR2 as ANQGSEA. This CDR3 has 14 amino acids. V was clipped by 7 bases and J by 4 bases; unmatched bases: 7. The CDR3 loop reads CSAISGGLYNEQFF. In DNA, the CDR3 is TGCAGCGCAATTAGCGGGGGGTTATACAATGAGCAGTTCTTC.

The gene calls are TRBV12-5 and TRBJ1-5; D unresolved. The CDR3 runs to 14 residues. Germline V gives CDR1 LGHNT, CDR2 FRNRAP. Trimming took off 1 base at V and 8 bases at J, with 12 bases between the two ends. CDR3 DNA: TGTGCTAGTGGTTTGGGACAAAGCTTCGAGCCCCAGCATTTT. Its translation: CASGLGQSFEPQHF.